This T cell receptor beta chain was retrieved from a study of read filtering for tumor transcriptome and immune sequencing. CDR3 size: 14 residues. CDR1 SGHKS and CDR2 YYEKEE come from the germline V gene (reference sequence). Trimming cost V 2 bases and J 0 bases, with 8 bases left between them. Molecular barcoded adaptors covering alpha/delta and beta/gamma chains were used on roughly 400 ng RNA. TCRdb analysed the reads with MiXCR anew, one entry per CDR3 protein. The sample records about 35,000 distinct CDR3 sequences, 14% being singletons. This clonotype was picked up a small number of times. This rearrangement joins TRBV5-5 to TRBJ1-1; D call uncertain. The sample was a population of CD138-negative cells sorted from bone marrow. The clonotype comes from a donor at least 40 years old with multiple myeloma. The CDR3 here is CASSLSPMNTEAFF. Here the CDR3 DNA reads TGTGCCAGCAGCTTATCCCCTATGAACACTGAAGCTTTCTTT.